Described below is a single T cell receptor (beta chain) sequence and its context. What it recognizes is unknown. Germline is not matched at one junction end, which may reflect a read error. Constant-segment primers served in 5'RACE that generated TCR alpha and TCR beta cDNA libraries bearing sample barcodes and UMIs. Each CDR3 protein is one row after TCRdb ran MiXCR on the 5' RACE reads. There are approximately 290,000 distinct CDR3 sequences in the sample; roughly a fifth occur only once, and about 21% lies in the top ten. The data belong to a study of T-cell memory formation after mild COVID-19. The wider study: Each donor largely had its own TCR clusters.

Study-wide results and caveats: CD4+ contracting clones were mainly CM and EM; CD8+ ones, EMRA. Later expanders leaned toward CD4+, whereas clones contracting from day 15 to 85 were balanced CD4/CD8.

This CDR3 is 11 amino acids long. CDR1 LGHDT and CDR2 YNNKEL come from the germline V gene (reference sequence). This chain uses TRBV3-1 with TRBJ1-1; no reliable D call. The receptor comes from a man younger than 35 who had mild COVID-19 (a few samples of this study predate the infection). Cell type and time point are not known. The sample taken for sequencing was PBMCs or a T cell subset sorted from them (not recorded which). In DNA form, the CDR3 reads TGTGCCAGCAGCAGCAGGAGAGAAGTTTTCTTT. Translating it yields CASSSRREVFF. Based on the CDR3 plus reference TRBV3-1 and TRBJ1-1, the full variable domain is DTAVSQTPKYLVTQMGNDKSIKCEQNLGHDTMYWYKQDSKKFLKIMFSYNNKELIINETVPNRFSPKSPDKAHLNLHINSLELGDSAVYFCASSSRREVFFGQGTRLTVV.